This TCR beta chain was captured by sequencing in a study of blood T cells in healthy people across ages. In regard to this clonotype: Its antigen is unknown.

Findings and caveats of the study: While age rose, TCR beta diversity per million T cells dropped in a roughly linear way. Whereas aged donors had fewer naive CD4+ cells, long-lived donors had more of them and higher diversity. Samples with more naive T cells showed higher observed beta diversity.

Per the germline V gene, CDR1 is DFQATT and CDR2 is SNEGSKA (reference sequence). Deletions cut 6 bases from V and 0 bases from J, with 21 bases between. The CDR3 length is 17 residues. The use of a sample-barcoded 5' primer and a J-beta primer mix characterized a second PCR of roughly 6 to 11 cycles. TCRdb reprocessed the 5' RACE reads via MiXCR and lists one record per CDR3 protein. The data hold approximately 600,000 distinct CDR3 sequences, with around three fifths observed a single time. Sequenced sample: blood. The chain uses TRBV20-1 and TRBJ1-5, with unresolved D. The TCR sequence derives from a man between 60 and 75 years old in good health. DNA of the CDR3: TGCAGTGCCATTACTCCGGGAGGGCAGGATAGCAATCAGCCCCAGCATTTT. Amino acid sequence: CSAITPGGQDSNQPQHF.